Presented here are 21 T cell receptor beta chains from one specimen sequenced in a study of T cells in localized non-small cell lung cancer (dated by TCRdb to between 2020 and 2021). The library was generated by the immunoSEQ multiplex PCR assay. As stored in TCRdb, this immuneACCESS dataset retains in-frame rearrangements with V and J assigned. A fraction of the clones does not appear; measured against another copy, unresolved V genes explain less than half of the discrepancy, and the remainder lacks a known reason. In all, the sample holds over 45,000 clones, and 80% to 90% of those were seen once. The top ten hold roughly 21% of the sample. This material consisted of peripheral blood, taken before any cancer treatment. Source of these receptors: a man aged 35 to 70 with stage I squamous cell lung carcinoma.

This chain connects TRBV15 to TRBJ2-7, with 7 bases identical to TRBD1. Unmatched junction bases numbered 4, after V lost 2 bases and J lost 6 bases. This CDR3 is 13 amino acids long. Germline V lookup: CDR1 LNHNV, CDR2 YYDKDF (reference sequence). Written as DNA, the CDR3 is TGTGCCACCAGCAGACGTACAGGGGCCGAGCAGTACTTC. This translates into CATSRRTGAEQYF.

The chain joins TRBV7-2 to TRBJ2-7; possible D gene TRBD1, 5 bases. In germline, CDR1 is SGHTA, CDR2 FQGNSA. The ends were cut back, 2 bases at V and 0 bases at J, with 8 bases in the middle. CDR3 length: 14 amino acids. The CDR3 coding sequence is TGTGCCAGCAGCTTATGGGGCGCCTCCTACGAGCAGTACTTC. This sequence encodes CASSLWGASYEQYF.

The chain combines TRBV5-1 with TRBJ1-5; 10 bases map to TRBD1. The trim removed 4 bases at V and 3 bases at J, leaving 4 bases unmatched. Germline V CDR1 and CDR2: SGHRS, YFSETQ. The CDR3 loop spans 15 amino acids. The CDR3 DNA reads as TGCGCCAGCAGCATAGGGACAGGGGACAATCAGCCCCAGCATTTT. Protein product: CASSIGTGDNQPQHF.

The V gene is TRBV27, the J gene TRBJ1-2, with TRBD1 as a possible D gene (5 bases). Trimming stripped 2 bases from V and 0 bases from J, with 10 bases between. From germline, CDR1 is MNHEY and CDR2 SMNVEV (reference sequence). CDR3 size: 15 residues. The CDR3 region is CASSLRGSSNYGYTF. CDR3 coding DNA: TGTGCCAGCAGTTTACGGGGCTCCTCTAACTATGGCTACACCTTC.

The chain combines TRBV16 with TRBJ2-3; no clear D gene. V lost 4 bases and J 1 base, leaving 9 bases between the germline ends. CDR1 is KGHSY and CDR2 is FQNENV in the germline V gene. CDR3 length: 14 residues. The CDR3 here is CASSPQWGTDTQYF. CDR3 DNA sequence: TGTGCCAGCAGCCCTCAATGGGGCACAGATACGCAGTATTTT.

V is TRBV19 and J is TRBJ2-2; 8 bases are a match to TRBD1. There are 17 residues in the CDR3. The germline CDR1 and CDR2 sequences are LNHDA and SQIVND (reference sequence). V lost 7 bases, J lost 4 bases, and 14 bases stayed unmatched. The CDR3 is CASTPVVGRGRTGELFF. Here the CDR3 DNA reads TGTGCCAGTACCCCAGTTGTCGGCAGGGGGCGCACCGGGGAGCTGTTTTTT.

The chain employs TRBV29-1 and TRBJ1-1; D is possibly TRBD1 (6 bases). This CDR3 spans 14 amino acids. Germline lookup yields CDR1 SQVTM and CDR2 ANQGSEA. Trimming stripped 4 bases from V and 4 bases from J, with 16 bases between. The CDR3 here is CSVAQGFGSTEAFF. CDR3 bases: TGCAGCGTTGCACAGGGCTTCGGTAGCACTGAAGCTTTCTTT.

This rearrangement joins TRBV19 to TRBJ2-1; 9 nucleotides align to TRBD2. The V and J ends lost 4 bases and 7 bases, in that order; junction bases with no gene match: 5. Germline CDR1 and CDR2: LNHDA and SQIVND (reference sequence). The CDR3 runs to 14 residues. CDR3 protein: CASSTASGKNEQFF. CDR3 bases: TGTGCCAGTAGTACCGCTAGCGGGAAGAATGAGCAGTTCTTC.

This chain links TRBV28 with TRBJ1-5, with D hard to call. The V gene's germline CDR1 is MDHEN and CDR2 SYDVKM. The CDR3 runs to 12 residues. The ends were cut back, 4 bases at V and 4 bases at J, with 5 bases in the middle. CDR3 nucleotides: TGTGCCAGCAGTTCGCCGAATCAGCCCCAGCATTTT. Residues: CASSSPNQPQHF.

The gene calls are TRBV9 and TRBJ2-3, with D unresolved. The ends were cut back, 0 bases at V and 5 bases at J, with 7 bases in the middle. The length of the CDR3 is 13 residues. CDR1 and CDR2 (germline): SGDLS, YYNGEE. The CDR3 bases are TGTGCCAGCAGCGTAGATCAGGAAGATACGCAGTATTTT. Translated, it gives CASSVDQEDTQYF. The variable domain in full, with the rest retrieved from reference TRBV9 and TRBJ2-3, is DSGVTQTPKHLITATGQRVTLRCSPRSGDLSVYWYQQSLDQGLQFLIQYYNGEERAKGNILERFSAQQFPDLHSELNLSSLELGDSALYFCASSVDQEDTQYFGPGTRLTVL.

The V and J genes are TRBV18 and TRBJ2-2; perhaps TRBD1 as D (6 bases). This CDR3 is 15 amino acids long. The germline V gene has CDR1 KGHSH and CDR2 LQKENI. V gave up 2 bases and J gave up 5 bases, with 12 bases separating them. CDR3 protein: CASSPVEQGTGELFF. CDR3 coding DNA: TGTGCCAGCTCACCAGTTGAACAGGGAACCGGGGAGCTGTTTTTT.

This clone came up once. This sequence joins TRBV19 and TRBJ2-3; unclear D gene. The CDR3 length is 15 residues. V lost 3 bases and J 3 bases, leaving 13 bases between the germline ends. Germline assignment: CDR1 LNHDA and CDR2 SQIVND (reference sequence). The CDR3 loop reads CASSITRGRTDTQYF. DNA of the CDR3: TGTGCCAGTAGTATTACCAGAGGAAGGACAGATACGCAGTATTTT.

The chain carries TRBV27 and TRBJ2-2; D remains unclear. Trimming took off 7 bases at V and 3 bases at J, with 3 bases between the two ends. CDR3 length: 11 residues. Germline V gives CDR1 MNHEY, CDR2 SMNVEV (reference sequence). In nucleotides, the CDR3 is TGTGCCAGCACCCACACCGGGGAGCTGTTTTTT. It yields the protein CASTHTGELFF.

This chain links TRBV2 with TRBJ2-7; 7 nucleotides agree with TRBD1. This CDR3 has 14 residues. Germline loops: CDR1 SNHLY, CDR2 FYNNEI. The J segment lost 0 bases and the V segment lost 4 bases, leaving 3 bases of the junction unmatched. CDR3 sequence (DNA): TGTGCCAGCAGTGCGGGACAGTCCTCCTACGAGCAGTACTTC. Its translation: CASSAGQSSYEQYF.

The chain uses TRBV6-4 and TRBJ2-6; D is undetermined. V lost 6 bases and J lost 2, with 8 bases in between. The CDR3 sequence is 14 residues long. The V gene's germline CDR1 is MRHNA and CDR2 SNTAGT. The CDR3: CASSQLAGANVLTF. The CDR3 DNA is TGTGCCAGCAGCCAATTAGCTGGGGCCAACGTCCTGACTTTC.

This chain connects TRBV7-9 to TRBJ2-5, with D possibly matching TRBD2 (5 bases). The ends were cut back, 0 bases at V and 5 bases at J, with 19 bases in the middle. This CDR3 is 17 amino acids long. Germline values: CDR1 SEHNR, CDR2 FQNEAQ (reference sequence). CDR3 protein: CASSLARVAGGWETQYF. As DNA, the CDR3 is TGTGCCAGCAGCTTAGCGCGAGTCGCGGGCGGTTGGGAGACCCAGTACTTC.

The sample holds one count of this clone. The rearrangement links TRBV19 to TRBJ2-7, with D uncertain. CDR3 length: 13 amino acids. Trimming cost V 1 base and J 6 bases, with 10 bases left between them. Germline CDR1 reads LNHDA; CDR2 reads SQIVND (reference sequence). The CDR3 spells CASSIGAMGEQYF. CDR3 nucleotides: TGTGCCAGTAGTATAGGTGCGATGGGCGAGCAGTACTTC.

This clone was counted between two and nine times. CDR3 loop: CASSIKREGTEAFF. The CDR3 DNA reads as TGTGCCAGCAGCATTAAAAGGGAGGGCACTGAAGCTTTCTTT. The chain links TRBV11-2 to TRBJ1-1; D not certain. Trimming cost V 5 bases and J 4 bases, with 14 bases left between them. The CDR3 has 14 residues. From germline, CDR1 is SGHAT and CDR2 FQNNGV.

This rearrangement joins TRBV10-1 to TRBJ2-1, with D perhaps matching TRBD1 (6 bases). The CDR3 is 14 residues long. Germline CDR1 reads WNHNN; CDR2 reads SYGVQD (reference sequence). Trimming took off 5 bases at V and 6 bases at J, with 14 bases between the two ends. For the CDR3, the DNA is TGCGCCAGCAGTCCCGTACGAGGGGGCAATGAGCAGTTCTTC. Its translation: CASSPVRGGNEQFF.

The CDR3 reads CSVEWDRQEKLFF. The CDR3 DNA sequence: TGCAGCGTTGAATGGGATAGACAGGAAAAACTGTTTTTT. The rearrangement links TRBV29-1 to TRBJ1-4; TRBD1 might be the D (5 bases). The CDR3 length is 13 residues. V was clipped by 2 bases and J by 8 bases, with 12 bases between them. CDR1 SQVTM and CDR2 ANQGSEA come from the germline V gene.

This clone was observed once. This chain links TRBV19 with TRBJ1-4, with TRBD1 as a possible D gene (5 bases). Trimming left V 6 bases short and J 8 bases short, with 22 bases between. Germline CDR1 reads LNHDA; CDR2 reads SQIVND (reference sequence). The CDR3 totals 16 residues. Here the CDR3 reads CASSPPARGEYEKLFF. The CDR3 DNA reads TGTGCCAGTAGCCCCCCGGCGAGGGGCGAGTACGAAAAACTGTTTTTT.